What follows describes a single T cell receptor beta chain. Its target is not known. The sample is drawn from a study of T cells expressing NK-cell markers. About the research overall: The study drew TCR beta repertoires from sorted CD3+CD56+NKG2C+, CD3+CD56+NKG2C- and CD3+CD56-NKG2C+ T cells.

Germline values: CDR1 SEHNR, CDR2 FQNEAQ (reference sequence). The length of the CDR3 is 12 residues. The study, taken as a whole, reports: The study found these clonotypes also leading the CD3+CD56-NKG2C+ fraction in a few donors. Of the CD8+ T cell pool in 5 to 7 donors, about 1.0-8% was accounted for by dominant NKG2C+ clonotypes.

TCR beta libraries carry UMIs added by 5'RACE template switching. TCRdb re-called the 5' RACE reads and shows each CDR3 protein once, DNA omitted. The sample has fewer than 400,000 distinct CDR3 sequences. The sample consisted of blood T cells: a sorted CD56 or NKG2C T cell subset, CD4+ or CD8+ T cells, or bulk PBMC T cells (not recorded which). The receptor was isolated from a woman aged 45-65 years in good health. The chain joins TRBV7-9 to TRBJ2-1; checking the TCRdb D call of TRBD1 is not possible without DNA. The CDR3 loop reads CASRDRTNEQFF.